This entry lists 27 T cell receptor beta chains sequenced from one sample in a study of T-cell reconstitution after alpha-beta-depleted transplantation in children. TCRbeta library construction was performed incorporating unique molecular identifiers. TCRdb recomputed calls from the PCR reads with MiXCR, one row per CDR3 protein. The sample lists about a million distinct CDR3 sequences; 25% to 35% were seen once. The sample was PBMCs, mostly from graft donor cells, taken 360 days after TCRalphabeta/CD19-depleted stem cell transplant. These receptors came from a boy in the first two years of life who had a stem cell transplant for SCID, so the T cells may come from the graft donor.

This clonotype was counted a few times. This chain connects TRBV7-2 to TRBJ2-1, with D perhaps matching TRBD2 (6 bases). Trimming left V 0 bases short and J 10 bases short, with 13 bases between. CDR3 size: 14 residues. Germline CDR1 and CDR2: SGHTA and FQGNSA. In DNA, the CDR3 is TGTGCCAGCAGCTTAGCGGGCCGTGGGGGGGAGCAGTTCTTC. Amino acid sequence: CASSLAGRGGEQFF.

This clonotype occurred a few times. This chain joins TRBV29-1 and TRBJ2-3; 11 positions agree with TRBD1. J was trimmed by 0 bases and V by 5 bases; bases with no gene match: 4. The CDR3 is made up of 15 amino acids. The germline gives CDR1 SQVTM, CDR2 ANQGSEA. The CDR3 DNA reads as TGCAGCGTTCCCGGACAGGGGGCGAGCACAGATACGCAGTATTTT. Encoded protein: CSVPGQGASTDTQYF.

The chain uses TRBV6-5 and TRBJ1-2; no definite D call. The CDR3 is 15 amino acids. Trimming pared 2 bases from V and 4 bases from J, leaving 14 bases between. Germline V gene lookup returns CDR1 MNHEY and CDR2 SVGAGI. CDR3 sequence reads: CASSYGEGRSYGYTF. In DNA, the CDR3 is TGTGCCAGCAGTTACGGGGAAGGGAGATCCTATGGCTACACCTTC.

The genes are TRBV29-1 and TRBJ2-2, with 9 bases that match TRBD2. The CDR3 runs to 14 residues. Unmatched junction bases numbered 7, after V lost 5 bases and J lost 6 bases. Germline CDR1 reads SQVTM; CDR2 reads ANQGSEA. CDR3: CSVRLADHPGELFF. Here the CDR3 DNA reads TGCAGCGTTCGACTAGCGGACCACCCCGGGGAGCTGTTTTTT.

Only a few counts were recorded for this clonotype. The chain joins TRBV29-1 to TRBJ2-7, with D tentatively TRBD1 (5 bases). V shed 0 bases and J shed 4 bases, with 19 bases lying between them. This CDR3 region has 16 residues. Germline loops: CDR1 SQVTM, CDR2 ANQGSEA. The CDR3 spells CSVEDPGRPGRYEQYF. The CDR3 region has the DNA TGCAGCGTTGAAGATCCAGGGCGGCCAGGCCGATACGAGCAGTACTTC.

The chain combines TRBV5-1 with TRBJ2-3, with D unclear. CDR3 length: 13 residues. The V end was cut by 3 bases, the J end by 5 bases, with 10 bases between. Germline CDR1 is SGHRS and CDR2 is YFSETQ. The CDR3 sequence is CASSSEVVDTQYF. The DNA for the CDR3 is TGCGCCAGCAGCTCGGAAGTCGTAGATACGCAGTATTTT.

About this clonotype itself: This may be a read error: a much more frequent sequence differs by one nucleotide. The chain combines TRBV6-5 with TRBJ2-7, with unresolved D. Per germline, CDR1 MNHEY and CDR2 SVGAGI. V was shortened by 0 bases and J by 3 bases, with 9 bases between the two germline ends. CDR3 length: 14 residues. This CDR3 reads CASSYSKTSYEQYF. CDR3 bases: TGTGCCAGCAGTTACTCGAAGACAAGCTACGAGCAGTACTTC.

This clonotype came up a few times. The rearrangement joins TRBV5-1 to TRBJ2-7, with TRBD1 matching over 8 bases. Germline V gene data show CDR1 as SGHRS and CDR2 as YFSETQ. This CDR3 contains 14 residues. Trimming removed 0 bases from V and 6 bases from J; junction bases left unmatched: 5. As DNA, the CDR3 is TGCGCCAGCAGCTTGGGCAGGGGGCTACCCGAGCAGTACTTC. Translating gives CASSLGRGLPEQYF.

CDR3 sequence reads: CAISESVGTGGTGELFF. The CDR3 DNA follows: TGTGCCATCAGTGAGTCGGTGGGGACAGGAGGGACCGGGGAGCTGTTTTTT. The chain uses TRBV10-3 and TRBJ2-2, with 8 bases identical to TRBD1. The V and J ends lost 0 bases and 5 bases, in that order; junction bases with no gene match: 8. This CDR3 has 17 residues. Germline loops: CDR1 ENHRY, CDR2 SYGVKD.

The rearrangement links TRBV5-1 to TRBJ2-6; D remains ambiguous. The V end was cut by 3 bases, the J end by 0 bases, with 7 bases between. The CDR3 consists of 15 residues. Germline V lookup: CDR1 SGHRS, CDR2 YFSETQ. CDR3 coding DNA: TGCGCCAGCAGCTCGAAGTTCTCTGGGGCCAACGTCCTGACTTTC. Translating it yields CASSSKFSGANVLTF.

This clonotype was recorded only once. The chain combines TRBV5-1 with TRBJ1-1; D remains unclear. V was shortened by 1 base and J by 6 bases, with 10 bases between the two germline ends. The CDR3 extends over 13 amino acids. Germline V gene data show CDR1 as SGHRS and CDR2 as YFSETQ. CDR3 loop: CASSLNLVSEAFF. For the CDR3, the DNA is TGCGCCAGCAGCTTGAATCTGGTCTCTGAAGCTTTCTTT. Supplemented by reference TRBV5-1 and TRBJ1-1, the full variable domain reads KAGVTQTPRYLIKTRGQQVTLSCSPISGHRSVSWYQQTPGQGLQFLFEYFSETQRNKGNFPGRFSGRQFSNSRSEMNVSTLELGDSALYLCASSLNLVSEAFFGQGTRLTVV.

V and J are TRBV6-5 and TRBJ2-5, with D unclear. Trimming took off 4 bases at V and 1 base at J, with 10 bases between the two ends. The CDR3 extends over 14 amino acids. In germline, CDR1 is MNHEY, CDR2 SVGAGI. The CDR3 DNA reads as TGTGCCAGCAGTTCTGGGGTTTTCCAAGAGACCCAGTACTTC. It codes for CASSSGVFQETQYF.

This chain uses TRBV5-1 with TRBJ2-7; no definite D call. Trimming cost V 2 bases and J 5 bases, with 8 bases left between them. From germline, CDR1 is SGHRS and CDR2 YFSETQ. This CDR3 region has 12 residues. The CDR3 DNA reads TGCGCCAGCAGCTTAGACGCGGACGAGCAGTACTTC. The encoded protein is CASSLDADEQYF.

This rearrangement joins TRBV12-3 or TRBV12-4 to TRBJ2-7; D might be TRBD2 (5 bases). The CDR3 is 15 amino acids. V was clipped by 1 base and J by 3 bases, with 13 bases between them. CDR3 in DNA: TGTGCCAGCAGTTTAGGGACTCCTACTCTCTACGAGCAGTACTTC. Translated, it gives CASSLGTPTLYEQYF.

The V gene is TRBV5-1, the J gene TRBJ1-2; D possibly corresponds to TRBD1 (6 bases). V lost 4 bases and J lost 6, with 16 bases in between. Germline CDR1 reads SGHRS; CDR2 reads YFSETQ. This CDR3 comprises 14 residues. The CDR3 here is CASSEGVRGHGYTF. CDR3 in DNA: TGCGCCAGCAGCGAAGGTGTCAGGGGACATGGCTACACCTTC.

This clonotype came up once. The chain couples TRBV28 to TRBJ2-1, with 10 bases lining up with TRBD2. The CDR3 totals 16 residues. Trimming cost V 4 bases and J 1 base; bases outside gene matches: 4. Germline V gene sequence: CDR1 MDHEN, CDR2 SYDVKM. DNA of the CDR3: TGTGCCAGCAGTTCTTGGACTAGCGGTTCCTACAATGAGCAGTTCTTC. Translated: CASSSWTSGSYNEQFF.

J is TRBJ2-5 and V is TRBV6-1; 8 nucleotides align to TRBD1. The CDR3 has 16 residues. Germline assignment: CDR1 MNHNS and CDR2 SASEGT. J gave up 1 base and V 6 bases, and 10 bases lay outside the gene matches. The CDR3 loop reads CASSSGTGTPQETQYF. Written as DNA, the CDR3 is TGTGCCAGCAGCTCCGGGACAGGAACACCCCAAGAGACCCAGTACTTC.

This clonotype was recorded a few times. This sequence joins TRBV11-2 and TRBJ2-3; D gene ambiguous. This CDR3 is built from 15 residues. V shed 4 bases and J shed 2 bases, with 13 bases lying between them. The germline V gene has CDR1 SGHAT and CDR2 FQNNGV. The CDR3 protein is CASSYRHDFTDTQYF. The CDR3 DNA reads TGTGCCAGCAGCTATCGCCACGACTTCACAGATACGCAGTATTTT.

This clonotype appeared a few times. This CDR3 reads CASSFRQGRGTGELFF. The CDR3 region has the DNA TGTGCCAGCAGCTTTCGACAGGGGAGGGGGACCGGGGAGCTGTTTTTT. The rearrangement uses TRBV11-2 and TRBJ2-2; D possibly corresponds to TRBD1 (8 bases). V was pared by 3 bases and J by 5 bases, with 16 bases between. Germline V CDR1 and CDR2: SGHAT, FQNNGV. The CDR3 consists of 16 residues. Full variable domain (rest looked up from reference TRBV11-2 and TRBJ2-2): EAGVAQSPRYKIIEKRQSVAFWCNPISGHATLYWYQQILGQGPKLLIQFQNNGVVDDSQLPKDRFSAERLKGVDSTLKIQPAKLEDSAVYLCASSFRQGRGTGELFFGEGSRLTVL.

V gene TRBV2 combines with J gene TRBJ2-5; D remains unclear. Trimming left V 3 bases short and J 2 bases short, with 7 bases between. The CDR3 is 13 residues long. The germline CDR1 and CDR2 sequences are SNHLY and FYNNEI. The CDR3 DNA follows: TGTGCCAGCAGTGATAAACGGCAAGAGACCCAGTACTTC. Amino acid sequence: CASSDKRQETQYF.

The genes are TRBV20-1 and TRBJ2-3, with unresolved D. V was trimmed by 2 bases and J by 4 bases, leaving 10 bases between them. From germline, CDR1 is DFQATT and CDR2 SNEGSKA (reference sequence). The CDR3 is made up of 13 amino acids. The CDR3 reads CSARTAAADTQYF. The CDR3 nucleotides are TGCAGTGCTAGAACGGCCGCGGCAGATACGCAGTATTTT.

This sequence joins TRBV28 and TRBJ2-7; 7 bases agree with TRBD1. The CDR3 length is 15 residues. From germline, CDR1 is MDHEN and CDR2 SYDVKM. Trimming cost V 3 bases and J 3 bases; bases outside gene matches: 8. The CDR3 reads CASSFRGTVIYEQYF. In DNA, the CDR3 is TGTGCCAGCAGTTTCCGTGGGACAGTAATCTACGAGCAGTACTTC.

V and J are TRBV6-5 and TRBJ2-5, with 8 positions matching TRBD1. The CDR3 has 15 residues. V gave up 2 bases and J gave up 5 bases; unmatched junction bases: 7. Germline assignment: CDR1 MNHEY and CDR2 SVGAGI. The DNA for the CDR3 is TGTGCCAGCAGTTACGGACAGGGATTAGGCGAGACCCAGTACTTC. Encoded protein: CASSYGQGLGETQYF.

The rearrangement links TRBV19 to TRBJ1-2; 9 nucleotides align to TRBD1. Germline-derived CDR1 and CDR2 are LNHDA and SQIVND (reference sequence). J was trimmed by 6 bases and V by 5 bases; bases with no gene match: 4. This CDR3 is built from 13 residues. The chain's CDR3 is CASSGQGIHGYTF. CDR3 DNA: TGTGCCAGTAGTGGACAGGGGATTCATGGCTACACCTTC.

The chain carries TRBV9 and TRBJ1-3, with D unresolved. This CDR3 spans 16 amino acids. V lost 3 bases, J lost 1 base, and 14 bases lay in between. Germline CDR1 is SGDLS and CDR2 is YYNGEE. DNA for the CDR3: TGTGCCAGCAGCGCGGACCGACGACTTTCTGGAAACACCATATATTTT. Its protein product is CASSADRRLSGNTIYF.

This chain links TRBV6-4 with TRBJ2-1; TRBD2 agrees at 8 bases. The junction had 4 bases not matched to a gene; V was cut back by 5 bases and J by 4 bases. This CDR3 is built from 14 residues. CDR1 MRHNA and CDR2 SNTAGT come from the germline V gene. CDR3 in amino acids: CASSRVAGYNEQFF. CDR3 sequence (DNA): TGTGCCAGCAGTCGCGTAGCGGGATACAATGAGCAGTTCTTC.

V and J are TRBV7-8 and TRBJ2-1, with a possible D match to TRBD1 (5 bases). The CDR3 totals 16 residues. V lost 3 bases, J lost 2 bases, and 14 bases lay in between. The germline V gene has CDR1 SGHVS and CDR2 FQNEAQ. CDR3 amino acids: CASSFIRVAPYNEQFF. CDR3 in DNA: TGTGCCAGCAGCTTTATCAGGGTCGCCCCCTACAATGAGCAGTTCTTC. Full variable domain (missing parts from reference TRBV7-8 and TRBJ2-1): GAGVSQSPRYKVAKRGQDVALRCDPISGHVSLFWYQQALGQGPEFLTYFQNEAQLDKSGLPSDRFFAERPEGSVSTLKIQRTQQEDSAVYLCASSFIRVAPYNEQFFGPGTRLTVL.